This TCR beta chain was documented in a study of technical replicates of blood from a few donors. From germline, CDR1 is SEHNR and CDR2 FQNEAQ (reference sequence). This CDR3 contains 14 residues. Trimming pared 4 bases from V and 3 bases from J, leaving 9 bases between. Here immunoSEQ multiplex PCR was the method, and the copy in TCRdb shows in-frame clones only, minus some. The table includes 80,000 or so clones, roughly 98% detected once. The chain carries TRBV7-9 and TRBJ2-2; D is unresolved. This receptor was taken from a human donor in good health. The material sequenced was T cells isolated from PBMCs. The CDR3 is CASSSTLDTGELFF. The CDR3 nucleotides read TGTGCCAGCAGCTCCACTTTGGACACCGGGGAGCTGTTTTTT.